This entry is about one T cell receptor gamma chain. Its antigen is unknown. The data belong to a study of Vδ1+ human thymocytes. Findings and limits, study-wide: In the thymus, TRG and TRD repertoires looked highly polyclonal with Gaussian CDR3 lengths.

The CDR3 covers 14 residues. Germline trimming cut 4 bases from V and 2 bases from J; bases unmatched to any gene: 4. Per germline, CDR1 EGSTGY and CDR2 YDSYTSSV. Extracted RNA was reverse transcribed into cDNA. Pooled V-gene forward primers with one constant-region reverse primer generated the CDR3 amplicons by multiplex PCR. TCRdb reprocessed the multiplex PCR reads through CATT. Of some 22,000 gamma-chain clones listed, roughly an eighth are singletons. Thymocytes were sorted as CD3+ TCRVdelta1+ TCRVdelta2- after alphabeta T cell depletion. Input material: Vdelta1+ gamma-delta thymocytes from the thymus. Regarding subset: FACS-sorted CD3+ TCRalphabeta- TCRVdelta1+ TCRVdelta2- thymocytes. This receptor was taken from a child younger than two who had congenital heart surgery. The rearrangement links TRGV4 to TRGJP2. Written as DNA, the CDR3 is TGTGCCACCTGGGAACCAAGTAGTGATTGGATCAAGACGTTT. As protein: CATWEPSSDWIKTF.